This section outlines one T cell receptor (beta chain) sequence together with its context. Under the authors' procedure: The authors estimated nucleated cell counts from reference gene primer amplification. Assay used: immunoSEQ multiplex PCR; TCRdb lists only in-frame clones, some missing. The V and J calls and the clone size are those of that table, but D and trimming were determined from the DNA. The sample lists 70,000 to 100,000 clones, around three quarters seen once, with 4% to 5.5% in the top ten. The CDR3 extends over 13 amino acids. V gave up 5 bases and J gave up 11 bases; unmatched junction bases: 9. Germline values: CDR1 SGHVS, CDR2 FQNEAQ. This sample stems from a study of blood T cell repertoires in COVID-19. Study context: From the United States, Italy and Spain came samples of acute and convalescent COVID-19. In each case, the material was cDNA or gDNA derived from T cells, B-cell-depleted T cells, or PBMCs.

The sample was peripheral blood. This chain joins TRBV7-8 and TRBJ1-1, with 9 bases identical to TRBD1. The sequence was collected from a woman aged 45-60 years with acute or convalescent COVID-19. The CDR3: CASSTRTGVLAFF. DNA for the CDR3: TGTGCCAGCAGCACCCGGACAGGGGTTCTTGCTTTCTTT.